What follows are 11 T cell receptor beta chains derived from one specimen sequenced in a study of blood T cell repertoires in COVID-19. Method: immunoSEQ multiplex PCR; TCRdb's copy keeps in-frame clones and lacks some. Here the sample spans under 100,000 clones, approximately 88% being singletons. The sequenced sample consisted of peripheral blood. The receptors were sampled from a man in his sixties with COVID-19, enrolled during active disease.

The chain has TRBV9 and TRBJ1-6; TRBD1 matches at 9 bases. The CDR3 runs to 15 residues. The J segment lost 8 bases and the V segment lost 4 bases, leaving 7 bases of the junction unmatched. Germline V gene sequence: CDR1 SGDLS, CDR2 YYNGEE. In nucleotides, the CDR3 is TGTGCCAGCAGCCCTTGGGACAGGGCAGATTCACCCCTCCACTTT. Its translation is CASSPWDRADSPLHF.

The CDR3, as DNA: TGTGCCTGGAGTGCTGACAGGGGGGCCTACGAGCAGTACTTC. Its protein product is CAWSADRGAYEQYF. This chain links TRBV30 with TRBJ2-7, with 9 positions matching TRBD1. CDR1 is GTSNPN, CDR2 SVGIG, per germline (reference sequence). The CDR3 length is 14 residues. Trimming removed 1 base from V and 2 bases from J; junction bases left unmatched: 3. Combining the CDR3 with reference TRBV30 and TRBJ2-7 gives the whole variable domain SQTIHQWPATLVQPVGSPLSLECTVEGTSNPNLYWYRQAAGRGLQLLFYSVGIGQISSEVPQNLSASRPQDRQFILSSKKLLLSDSGFYLCAWSADRGAYEQYFGPGTRLTVT.

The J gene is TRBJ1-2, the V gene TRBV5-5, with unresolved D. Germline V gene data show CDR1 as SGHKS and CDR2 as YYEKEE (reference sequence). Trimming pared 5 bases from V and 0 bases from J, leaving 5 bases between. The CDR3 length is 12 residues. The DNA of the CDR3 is TGTGCCAGCAGTGAGCCTAACTATGGCTACACCTTC. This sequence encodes CASSEPNYGYTF.

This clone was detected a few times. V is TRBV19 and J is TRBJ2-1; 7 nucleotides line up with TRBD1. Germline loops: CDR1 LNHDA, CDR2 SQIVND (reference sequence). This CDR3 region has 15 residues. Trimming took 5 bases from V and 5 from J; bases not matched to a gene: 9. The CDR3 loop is CASSLLQGENNEQFF. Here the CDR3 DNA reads TGTGCCAGTAGTCTTTTGCAGGGGGAAAACAATGAGCAGTTCTTC.

CDR3 coding DNA: TGTGCCAGCAGTGGTTACTACGAGCAGTACTTC. Protein product: CASSGYYEQYF. The V gene is TRBV25-1, the J gene TRBJ2-7; D ambiguous. CDR3 length: 11 residues. Germline CDR1 and CDR2: MGHDK and SYGVNS. Deletions cut 4 bases from V and 3 bases from J, with 4 bases between.

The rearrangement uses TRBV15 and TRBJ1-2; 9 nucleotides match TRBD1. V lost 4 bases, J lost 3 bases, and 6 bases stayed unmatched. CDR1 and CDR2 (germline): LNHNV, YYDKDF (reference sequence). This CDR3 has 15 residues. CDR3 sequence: CATSTRDREDYGYTF. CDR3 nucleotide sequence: TGTGCCACCAGCACCCGGGACAGGGAGGACTATGGCTACACCTTC.

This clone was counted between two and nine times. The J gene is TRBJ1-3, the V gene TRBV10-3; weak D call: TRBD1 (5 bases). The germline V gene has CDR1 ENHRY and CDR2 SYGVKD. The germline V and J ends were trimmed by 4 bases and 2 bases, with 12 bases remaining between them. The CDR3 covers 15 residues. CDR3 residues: CAISGGGWTGNTIYF. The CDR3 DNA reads TGTGCCATCAGTGGCGGGGGATGGACTGGAAACACCATATATTTT.

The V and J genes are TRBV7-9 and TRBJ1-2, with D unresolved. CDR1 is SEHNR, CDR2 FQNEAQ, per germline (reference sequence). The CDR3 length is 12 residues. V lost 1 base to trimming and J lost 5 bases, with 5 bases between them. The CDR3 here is CASSLEQYGYTF. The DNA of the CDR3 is TGTGCCAGCAGCTTAGAACAGTATGGCTACACCTTC.

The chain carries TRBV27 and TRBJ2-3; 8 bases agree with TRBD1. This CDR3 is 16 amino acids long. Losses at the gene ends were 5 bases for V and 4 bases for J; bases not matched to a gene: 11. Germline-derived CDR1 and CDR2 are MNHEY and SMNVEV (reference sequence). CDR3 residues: CASSASRTGKADTQYF. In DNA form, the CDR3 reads TGTGCCAGCAGTGCCTCGAGGACAGGGAAGGCAGATACGCAGTATTTT.

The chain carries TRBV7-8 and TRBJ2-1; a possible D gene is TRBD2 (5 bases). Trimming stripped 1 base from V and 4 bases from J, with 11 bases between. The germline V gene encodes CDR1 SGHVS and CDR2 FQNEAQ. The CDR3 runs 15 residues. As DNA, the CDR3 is TGTGCCAGCAGCTTAGGGTCGGACTTTTACAATGAGCAGTTCTTC. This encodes CASSLGSDFYNEQFF.

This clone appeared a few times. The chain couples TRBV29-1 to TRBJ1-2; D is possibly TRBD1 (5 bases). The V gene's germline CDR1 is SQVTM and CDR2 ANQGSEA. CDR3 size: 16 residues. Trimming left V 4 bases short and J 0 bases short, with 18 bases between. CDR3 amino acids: CSVGGSGGTSNYGYTF. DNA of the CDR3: TGCAGCGTTGGGGGTTCGGGGGGTACTTCTAACTATGGCTACACCTTC.